This T cell receptor beta chain was captured by sequencing in a study of shared clonotypes between healthy human individuals. CD45RO-negative cells were positively selected for CCR7, leaving out terminally differentiated effector memory CD45RA+ cells. CDR3 length: 13 residues. V shed 0 bases and J shed 3 bases, with 5 bases lying between them. Germline loops: CDR1 MRHNA, CDR2 SNTAGT. Several immunoSEQ plates received, in even portions, the genomic DNA of each subset. Clones were sequenced by immunoSEQ multiplex PCR, and TCRdb holds only the in-frame ones, with some missing. The profile covers around 1.9 million clones, with about 92% appearing a single time and more than 1.5% taken by the ten largest.

The J gene is TRBJ1-1, the V gene TRBV6-4, with D unresolved. Sequenced material: naive CD8+ T cells from PBMCs. The source of this sequence is a man aged 18 to 29 in good health. Some clones in this sample may be carry-over from other donors' samples. CDR3 sequence (DNA): TGTGCCAGCAGTGACTCGGGCCACACTGAAGCTTTCTTT. Its protein product is CASSDSGHTEAFF.